These 24 T cell receptor beta chains share one sample of origin, sequenced in a study of T cells in Graves' hyperthyroidism and ophthalmopathy. Amplification of TCR beta CDR3 regions was performed using RNA transcripts as template. The HTBI primer set drove a first-round RT-PCR of the TCR CDR3. Each CDR3 protein is one row after TCRdb ran MiXCR on the multiplex PCR reads. The sample records about 460,000 distinct CDR3 sequences, roughly 22% being singletons. Input material: blood. These TCRs come from a woman in her 70s with Graves' ophthalmopathy.

This clonotype was detected a few times. The chain is built from TRBV30 and TRBJ1-2, with D possibly TRBD1 on 6 matching bases. The CDR3 is made up of 13 amino acids. Per germline, CDR1 GTSNPN and CDR2 SVGIG (reference sequence). The germline V and J ends were trimmed by 3 bases and 6 bases, with 14 bases remaining between them. The CDR3: CAWSTGGAHGYTF. CDR3 in DNA: TGTGCCTGGAGCACCGGGGGGGCGCATGGCTACACCTTC. The full variable domain, rest sourced from reference TRBV30 and TRBJ1-2, is SQTIHQWPATLVQPVGSPLSLECTVEGTSNPNLYWYRQAAGRGLQLLFYSVGIGQISSEVPQNLSASRPQDRQFILSSKKLLLSDSGFYLCAWSTGGAHGYTFGSGTRLTVV.

This clonotype was counted between two and nine times. This rearrangement joins TRBV20-1 to TRBJ1-1; D not certain. Germline CDR1 reads DFQATT; CDR2 reads SNEGSKA (reference sequence). The CDR3 has 12 residues. V was trimmed by 5 bases and J by 4 bases, leaving 11 bases between them. CDR3 nucleotide sequence: TGCAGTGCTCCAGCCGGCCCCACTGAAGCTTTCTTT. It yields the protein CSAPAGPTEAFF.

The chain uses TRBV28 and TRBJ1-3; tentative D call: TRBD1 (5 bases). Trimming shortened V by 9 bases and J by 0 bases, and 12 bases separated the two germline ends. The germline gives CDR1 MDHEN, CDR2 SYDVKM. The CDR3 runs to 14 residues. CDR3 coding DNA: TGTGCCAGTTACTCTGGGGGCTCTGGAAACACCATATATTTT. It yields the protein CASYSGGSGNTIYF.

The chain carries TRBV6-4 and TRBJ1-1, with D perhaps TRBD1 (6 bases). This CDR3 contains 13 residues. The V end lost 10 bases, the J end lost 6 bases, and 18 bases lay between the germline ends. Germline V lookup: CDR1 MRHNA, CDR2 SNTAGT. In DNA form, the CDR3 reads TGTGCCACCAGGGGAGGGAAAATCCCTGAAGCTTTCTTT. Amino acids: CATRGGKIPEAFF.

The rearrangement uses TRBV19 and TRBJ1-5; the D is unclear. Germline CDR1 reads LNHDA; CDR2 reads SQIVND (reference sequence). The CDR3 totals 15 residues. The V end lost 6 bases, the J end lost 11 bases, and 23 bases lay between the germline ends. The CDR3 protein is CASRSLAGPTKAQHF. CDR3 bases: TGTGCCAGTAGATCACTGGCGGGCCCGACAAAAGCCCAGCATTTT.

This clonotype has only a few counts. This chain links TRBV3-1 with TRBJ2-1, with D perhaps matching TRBD1 or TRBD2 (11 bases each). The CDR3 sequence is 19 residues long. V lost 4 bases and J lost 8, with 30 bases in between. The germline gives CDR1 LGHDT, CDR2 YNNKEL (reference sequence). CDR3 DNA sequence: TGTGCCAGCAGCCTATCCGGGACAGGGGGGGCTAGCGGGAGGTATGAGCAGTTCTTC. It translates to CASSLSGTGGASGRYEQFF.

V is TRBV5-5 and J is TRBJ2-1; 7 bases match TRBD2. V trimming: 5 bases; J trimming: 5 bases; junction bases outside the gene matches: 16. The germline CDR1 and CDR2 sequences are SGHKS and YYEKEE (reference sequence). This CDR3 is built from 17 residues. CDR3 residues: CASRQTLWPSGNNEQFF. In DNA, the CDR3 is TGTGCCAGCAGACAAACCCTTTGGCCTAGCGGTAACAATGAGCAGTTCTTC.

V is TRBV7-3 and J is TRBJ2-1, with D perhaps assigned TRBD1 or TRBD2 (5 bases each). Germline V CDR1 and CDR2: SGHTA, FQGTGA. V was pared by 1 base and J by 10 bases, with 17 bases between. The CDR3 is 15 amino acids. The DNA for the CDR3 is TGTGCCAGCAGCTTAAGTCCGTGGGGGAGAACGGAGCAGTTCTTC. This translates into CASSLSPWGRTEQFF.

The J gene is TRBJ2-7, the V gene TRBV20-1; TRBD2 might be the D (6 bases). V lost 3 bases and J 0 bases, leaving 9 bases between the germline ends. Germline loops: CDR1 DFQATT, CDR2 SNEGSKA (reference sequence). CDR3 size: 13 residues. CDR3 coding DNA: TGCAGTGCTAGCGGAGGGGCCTCCTACGAGCAGTACTTC. This codes for CSASGGASYEQYF.

J is TRBJ2-3 and V is TRBV7-9, with TRBD2 identical over 7 bases. The CDR3 covers 19 residues. V shed 1 base and J 3 bases; nucleotides not matched to a gene: 16. From germline, CDR1 is SEHNR and CDR2 FQNEAQ (reference sequence). DNA of the CDR3: TGTGCCAGCAGCTTAGGACTAGCTGACCTCAAGGGGTGGACAGATACGCAGTATTTT. Its protein is CASSLGLADLKGWTDTQYF.

This clonotype was picked up a small number of times. Here the CDR3 reads CASGDPGTSAVIIGNEQFF. In DNA, the CDR3 is TGCGCCAGTGGAGACCCCGGGACTAGCGCCGTGATTATTGGTAATGAGCAGTTCTTC. The chain combines TRBV5-1 with TRBJ2-1; 10 bases agree with TRBD2. V lost 8 bases to trimming and J lost 7 bases; unmatched junction nucleotides: 24. In germline, CDR1 is SGHRS, CDR2 YFSETQ. The CDR3 sequence is 19 residues long.

The genes are TRBV5-4 and TRBJ2-5; TRBD2 matches 12 bases. The J segment lost 5 bases and the V segment lost 1 base, leaving 6 bases of the junction unmatched. The CDR3 consists of 16 residues. Germline-derived CDR1 and CDR2 are SGHNT and YYREEE (reference sequence). The CDR3 DNA follows: TGTGCCAGCAGCTTGCCGACTAGCGGGAGAAGGGAGACCCAGTACTTC. Its protein product is CASSLPTSGRRETQYF.

The chain is built from TRBV6-1 and TRBJ2-2; 10 nucleotides agree with TRBD1. This CDR3 has 15 amino acids. CDR1 MNHNS and CDR2 SASEGT come from the germline V gene. Trimming removed 6 bases from V and 1 base from J; junction bases left unmatched: 2. CDR3 region: CASSWDRGNTGELFF. The CDR3 nucleotides read TGTGCCAGCAGCTGGGACAGGGGGAACACCGGGGAGCTGTTTTTT.

This chain connects TRBV5-1 to TRBJ2-3; 7 nucleotides line up with TRBD1. V lost 3 bases, J lost 3 bases, and 7 bases stayed unmatched. The germline gives CDR1 SGHRS, CDR2 YFSETQ. The CDR3 loop spans 15 amino acids. CDR3 bases: TGCGCCAGCAGCTGGCCGGGACAGACAACAGATACGCAGTATTTT. Its translation: CASSWPGQTTDTQYF. Complete variable domain (other parts from reference TRBV5-1 and TRBJ2-3): KAGVTQTPRYLIKTRGQQVTLSCSPISGHRSVSWYQQTPGQGLQFLFEYFSETQRNKGNFPGRFSGRQFSNSRSEMNVSTLELGDSALYLCASSWPGQTTDTQYFGPGTRLTVL.

This clonotype has only a few counts. This rearrangement joins TRBV7-3 to TRBJ2-5; D call uncertain. CDR3 length: 13 amino acids. V lost 0 bases and J 5 bases, leaving 7 bases between the germline ends. In germline, CDR1 is SGHTA, CDR2 FQGTGA. The CDR3 DNA follows: TGTGCCAGCAGCTTAACGTTGGAGGAGACCCAGTACTTC. As protein: CASSLTLEETQYF.

This clonotype was counted ten times or more. The chain combines TRBV7-3 with TRBJ2-1, with 12 nucleotides matching TRBD2. V dropped 7 bases and J dropped 4; count of bases not matched to a gene: 11. Germline V lookup: CDR1 SGHTA, CDR2 FQGTGA. This CDR3 has 17 residues. The CDR3 nucleotides read TGTGCCAGCAACGTGAGGGCTAGCGGGAGGGTTTACAATGAGCAGTTCTTC. Translation: CASNVRASGRVYNEQFF.

The chain carries TRBV10-3 and TRBJ1-3, with a weak D call TRBD1 (6 bases). Germline V gene data show CDR1 as ENHRY and CDR2 as SYGVKD. V was cut by 6 bases and J by 3 bases, with 15 bases left in between. The length of the CDR3 is 15 residues. CDR3 DNA sequence: TGTGCCATCAGCCAGAACGGGGGGCTTGGAAACACCATATATTTT. Protein: CAISQNGGLGNTIYF.

This chain joins TRBV5-1 and TRBJ1-1, with 8 bases fitting TRBD1. CDR1 and CDR2 from the germline V gene are SGHRS and YFSETQ. The CDR3 length is 15 residues. J was trimmed by 3 bases and V by 0 bases; bases with no gene match: 4. The CDR3, as DNA: TGCGCCAGCAGCTTGGGAGTCAGGGGGCACACTGAAGCTTTCTTT. This encodes CASSLGVRGHTEAFF. The full variable domain, rest sourced from reference TRBV5-1 and TRBJ1-1, is KAGVTQTPRYLIKTRGQQVTLSCSPISGHRSVSWYQQTPGQGLQFLFEYFSETQRNKGNFPGRFSGRQFSNSRSEMNVSTLELGDSALYLCASSLGVRGHTEAFFGQGTRLTVV.

Many counts were recorded for this clonotype. This chain uses TRBV12-3 or TRBV12-4 with TRBJ1-2; 7 bases match TRBD1. Trimming removed 2 bases from V and 0 bases from J; junction bases left unmatched: 9. The CDR3 is made up of 17 amino acids. CDR3 loop: CASSLLTGPFSNYGYTF. In DNA form, the CDR3 reads TGTGCCAGCAGTTTATTGACAGGGCCCTTTTCTAACTATGGCTACACCTTC.

The table lists this clonotype with many counts. The chain links TRBV6-5 to TRBJ1-2; D is possibly TRBD1 (5 bases). V was clipped by 0 bases and J by 4 bases, with 12 bases between them. Germline V gene data show CDR1 as MNHEY and CDR2 as SVGAGI. The CDR3 loop spans 15 amino acids. The DNA of the CDR3 is TGTGCCAGCAGTTACTCGAGGACACGGAGCTATGGCTACACCTTC. This encodes CASSYSRTRSYGYTF.

This clonotype was recorded a few times. This chain connects TRBV24-1 to TRBJ2-3, with TRBD2 identical over 11 bases. V lost 2 bases and J lost 3; bases outside the gene matches: 0. Germline CDR1 reads KGHDR; CDR2 reads SFDVKD. The CDR3 extends over 15 amino acids. CDR3 in DNA: TGTGCCACCAGTGATTCTAGCGGGGGGACAGATACGCAGTATTTT. Translation: CATSDSSGGTDTQYF.

The chain recombines TRBV6-2 or TRBV6-3 with TRBJ1-5; D gene unclear. Germline CDR1 is MNHEY and CDR2 is SVGEGT. CDR3 length equals 16 residues. Trimming took 2 bases from V and 6 from J, leaving 17 bases between them. The CDR3 DNA sequence: TGTGCCAGCAGTTACACAATACTTGGGGAGGGTCAGCCCCAGCATTTT. This sequence encodes CASSYTILGEGQPQHF.

V usage is TRBV3-1 and J usage is TRBJ2-7; D unclear. Germline V gives CDR1 LGHDT, CDR2 YNNKEL (reference sequence). This CDR3 contains 16 residues. Deletions cut 0 bases from V and 4 bases from J, with 16 bases between. CDR3 protein: CASSQDVGGFTYEQYF. CDR3 DNA: TGTGCCAGCAGCCAAGATGTAGGTGGCTTCACGTACGAGCAGTACTTC.

This clonotype was picked up a small number of times. V is TRBV6-2 or TRBV6-3 and J is TRBJ2-4; 9 bases map to TRBD2. V dropped 0 bases and J dropped 3; count of bases not matched to a gene: 3. CDR1 is MNHEY, CDR2 SVGEGT, per germline. The CDR3 loop spans 16 amino acids. In DNA, the CDR3 is TGTGCCAGCAGTTACTCAGTTAGCGGGGGCAAAAACATTCAGTACTTC. The encoded protein is CASSYSVSGGKNIQYF.